This T cell receptor (beta chain) was recorded in a study of CD8+ T cells in alopecia areata. Extracted from the samples, RNA was reverse transcribed into cDNA to serve as the sequencing template. TCRdb's table, derived via immunoSEQ multiplex PCR, lists solely in-frame clones and lacks some. The sample shows approximately 300,000 clones, no singletons; the ten largest hold roughly 1.2%. Concerning this clone: Germline and genes: mouse. Read sequence stops 4 residues before the CDR3 end, and the germline J gene provides the missing end.

It was with CD4, CD8alpha, NKG2D, NKG2ACE and other markers that pooled cutaneous lymph node cells were sorted. CDR3 length: 12 residues. Germline lookup yields CDR1 NSHNY and CDR2 SYGAGN. This sequence was found in a C3H/HeJ mouse with alopecia areata. The strain's MHC haplotype is H2-k. Sequencing was performed on CD4+ T cells sorted from a lymph node. The rearrangement uses TRBV13-1 and TRBJ1-1; D not certain. CDR3 bases read: TGTGCCAGCAGCCACATGACAACA. Translating gives CASSHMTT. The full-length CDR3 reads as CASSHMTTEVFF.